The entry that follows covers one TCR beta chain sequence. Its antigen is unidentified. J was trimmed by 2 bases and V by 7 bases; bases with no gene match: 8. Germline-derived CDR1 and CDR2 are SQVTM and ANQGSEA. This CDR3 has 14 amino acids. TCR beta VDJ and CDR3 were profiled, and genomic DNA was the template. TCRdb reprocessed the reads with MiXCR, giving one entry per CDR3 protein. Among hundreds of thousands of distinct CDR3 sequences listed, less than 35% were seen once. The data were obtained in a study of CD8+CD57+ T cells in acquired aplastic anemia. Across the whole study: The mean DNA yield obtained from sorted CD4+ and CD8+ cells came to around 3 ug.

Flow cytometry had shown expanded CD8+CD57+ cells in the patients chosen for sequencing. There was no therapy given to any patient before the blood sampling took place. Study-wide findings and caveats: Some 28 CD8+ CDR3 sequences occurred in both the patients and the controls. Patients versus controls showed no significant CD8+ Simpson's diversity difference.

The sequence was collected from a human donor with aplastic anemia. The V and J genes are TRBV29-1 and TRBJ2-3; 8 bases map to TRBD1. Material for sequencing was sorted CD4+, CD8+, or CD8+CD57+ T cells (not recorded which) from PBMCs. The CDR3 region is CSGTGTVNTDTQYF. CDR3 DNA sequence: TGCAGCGGGACAGGGACGGTGAACACAGATACGCAGTATTTT.